Each of the 12 T cell receptor beta chains below was sequenced from the same sample in a study of shared clonotypes between healthy human individuals. Clones were sequenced by immunoSEQ multiplex PCR, and TCRdb holds only the in-frame ones, with some missing. Of about 980,000 clones in the sample, 76% were seen once. The sequenced sample consisted of memory CD4+ T cells sorted from blood. Subset denoted: CD45RA-negative fraction. The source of these receptors is a man aged 18 to 29 in good health.

The J gene is TRBJ1-1, the V gene TRBV19, with TRBD1 as a possible D gene (6 bases). CDR1 and CDR2 from the germline V gene are LNHDA and SQIVND (reference sequence). Trimming cost V 6 bases and J 0 bases, with 11 bases left between them. The CDR3 has 14 amino acids. Here the CDR3 DNA reads TGTGCCAGTAGGTCCGGGGGCCTGAACACTGAAGCTTTCTTT. Its protein is CASRSGGLNTEAFF. The whole variable domain, remainder taken from reference TRBV19 and TRBJ1-1, is DGGITQSPKYLFRKEGQNVTLSCEQNLNHDAMYWYRQDPGQGLRLIYYSQIVNDFQKGDIAEGYSVSREKKESFPLTVTSAQKNPTAFYLCASRSGGLNTEAFFGQGTRLTVV.

The chain is built from TRBV28 and TRBJ1-2, with D possibly matching TRBD1 (5 bases). Trimming took off 5 bases at V and 7 bases at J, with 11 bases between the two ends. CDR1 and CDR2 from the germline V gene are MDHEN and SYDVKM. The length of the CDR3 is 12 residues. The CDR3 DNA is TGTGCCAGCAGTGTGACAGAGTTTGGCTACACCTTC. Protein product: CASSVTEFGYTF.

The chain combines TRBV30 with TRBJ2-7, with D possibly being TRBD1 or TRBD2 (5 bases each). Trimming pared 3 bases from V and 1 base from J, leaving 16 bases between. CDR1 and CDR2 from the germline V gene are GTSNPN and SVGIG (reference sequence). The CDR3 has 15 amino acids. As DNA, the CDR3 is TGTGCCTGGAGCGCCTCACGGGACGCTTCCTACGAGCAGTACTTC. Protein sequence: CAWSASRDASYEQYF.

The gene calls are TRBV11-1 and TRBJ2-1, with TRBD2 matching over 16 bases. With 5 bases clipped from V and 7 bases from J, the junction kept 5 bases outside the gene matches. Germline V CDR1 and CDR2: SGHAT, FQDESV (reference sequence). CDR3 length: 16 amino acids. CDR3 bases: TGTGCCAGCAGCCCCAGGGGACTAGCGGGGGGGAATGAGCAGTTCTTC. Its translation is CASSPRGLAGGNEQFF.

The chain recombines TRBV5-1 with TRBJ2-1; D possibly corresponds to TRBD2 (6 bases). The ends were cut back, 2 bases at V and 9 bases at J, with 12 bases in the middle. There are 13 residues in the CDR3. Germline CDR1 is SGHRS and CDR2 is YFSETQ. The DNA for the CDR3 is TGCGCCAGCAGCTTTGGGACCGGGAGTGAGCAGTTCTTC. This encodes CASSFGTGSEQFF.

The chain uses TRBV5-1 and TRBJ2-1, with TRBD2 matching over 7 bases. J was trimmed by 4 bases and V by 1 base; bases with no gene match: 5. Germline CDR1 is SGHRS and CDR2 is YFSETQ. The CDR3 runs 15 residues. DNA of the CDR3: TGCGCCAGCAGCTTGAGCGGGGTGGGGTACAATGAGCAGTTCTTC. As protein: CASSLSGVGYNEQFF.

The gene calls are TRBV5-1 and TRBJ2-2; possibly TRBD1 for D (6 bases). The CDR3 spans 15 residues. The germline CDR1 and CDR2 sequences are SGHRS and YFSETQ. V lost 4 bases, J lost 4 bases, and 14 bases lay in between. The CDR3, as DNA: TGCGCCAGCAGCGGCCCCGGGACATCCACCGGGGAGCTGTTTTTT. This sequence encodes CASSGPGTSTGELFF.

The chain couples TRBV29-1 to TRBJ1-5; a possible D gene is TRBD1 (5 bases). The CDR3 is 15 amino acids. Germline lookup yields CDR1 SQVTM and CDR2 ANQGSEA. Between the trimmed V and J ends, which lost 4 bases and 2 bases, there was a span of 15 bases. The CDR3 DNA is TGCAGCGTTGTGGTTGGGGCGTCGGGCAATCAGCCCCAGCATTTT. Its protein is CSVVVGASGNQPQHF.

The genes are TRBV6-5 and TRBJ1-4; TRBD1 agrees at 8 bases. This CDR3 is built from 14 residues. V shed 2 bases and J 9 bases; nucleotides not matched to a gene: 5. In germline, CDR1 is MNHEY, CDR2 SVGAGI. CDR3 amino acids: CASSYGQGAKKLFF. The CDR3, as DNA: TGTGCCAGCAGTTACGGGCAGGGGGCGAAAAAACTGTTTTTT.

This chain uses TRBV7-9 with TRBJ2-3; 8 nucleotides line up with TRBD1. The V segment lost 5 bases and the J segment 2 bases; nucleotides outside the gene matches: 6. CDR3 length equals 15 residues. Germline V gene lookup returns CDR1 SEHNR and CDR2 FQNEAQ (reference sequence). The CDR3 bases are TGTGCCAGCAGCGCCTGGACAGGGCTCACAGATACGCAGTATTTT. This encodes CASSAWTGLTDTQYF.

This chain connects TRBV6-5 to TRBJ2-7; D gene unclear. Trimming cost V 6 bases and J 3 bases, with 12 bases left between them. This CDR3 spans 13 amino acids. Germline CDR1 reads MNHEY; CDR2 reads SVGAGI. CDR3 nucleotides: TGTGCCAGCAGGCCTATTGACCACTACGAGCAGTACTTC. As protein: CASRPIDHYEQYF.

The rearrangement joins TRBV4-1 to TRBJ1-2, with 7 bases matching TRBD1. This CDR3 is 16 amino acids long. The V gene end was trimmed by 3 bases and the J gene end by 6 bases; junction bases not matched to a gene: 13. Germline V CDR1 and CDR2: MGHRA, YSYEKL. The CDR3 loop is CASSHPTKAGGNGYTF. The CDR3 nucleotides read TGCGCCAGCAGCCATCCTACTAAGGCAGGGGGTAATGGCTACACCTTC.